Here is one T cell receptor (beta chain) with its context. The sample is drawn from a study of T cell responses to AZD1222 COVID-19 vaccine. Profiled with immunoSEQ multiplex PCR; TCRdb holds only in-frame clones, not every one. Among more than 150,000 clones listed, 75% to 90% were seen once. The germline CDR1 and CDR2 sequences are SQVTM and ANQGSEA. The CDR3 covers 13 residues. The V and J ends lost 3 bases and 4 bases respectively, with 10 bases between them. Sequencing was performed on peripheral blood, taken on day 0 of AZD1222 vaccination. The TCR sequence derives from an adult in good health. V gene TRBV29-1 combines with J gene TRBJ1-5, with D possibly matching TRBD1 (5 bases). CDR3: CSVEGQANQPQHF. For the CDR3, the DNA is TGCAGCGTTGAGGGGCAGGCAAATCAGCCCCAGCATTTT.